The source of this T cell receptor beta chain is a study of T-cell reconstitution after alpha-beta-depleted transplantation in children. CDR1 is SNHLY and CDR2 is FYNNEI in the germline V gene. The CDR3 has 14 amino acids. Findings and caveats of the study: Alpha-beta T cells about two months after transplant reportedly derived from several hundred expanded graft clones. Newly produced T cells mostly accounted for T-cell counts and diversity one year post-transplant. In some patients, recipient T cells and intrathymic progenitors surviving conditioning explained high day-60 diversity.

This sample's TCRbeta library carried unique molecular identifier barcodes. Via MiXCR, TCRdb re-called the PCR reads, giving one row per CDR3 protein. This table holds fewer than 550,000 distinct CDR3 sequences, about 11% found once. Remarks on this clonotype: Antigen: not known. A much larger clone lies one base from this, so it may be a read error.

The receptor's source is a child aged 2-9 years with inherited bone marrow failure, due to receive a stem cell transplant. The sample was PBMCs, taken before TCRalphabeta/CD19-depleted stem cell transplant. V usage is TRBV2 and J usage is TRBJ2-7, with D perhaps matching TRBD1 (5 bases). The CDR3 bases are TGTGCCAGCAGTCGGTGGGGCACTAACTACGACCAGTACTTC. Its protein product is CASSRWGTNYDQYF.